These 6 T cell receptor beta chains were all obtained from the same sample, sequenced in a study of T cells after posttransplantation cyclophosphamide. Produced via immunoSEQ multiplex PCR; TCRdb's table is partial and in-frame only. In the table there are some 7,300 clones, roughly 77% of which are singletons. Busulfan-fludarabine conditioning, marrow transplant, and cyclophosphamide on days +3 and +4 were administered. The sample here was PBMCs, taken after allogeneic stem cell transplant with posttransplant cyclophosphamide. These receptor sequences come from a female patient between 50 and 59 years old who received an allogeneic stem cell transplant from a related donor, was CMV-positive, and had no GVHD. Certain T cells may be donor cells from the graft.

The CDR3 is CASSLPGQGALQETQYF. In nucleotides, the CDR3 is TGTGCCAGCAGCTTACCGGGACAGGGGGCCCTGCAAGAGACCCAGTACTTC. The rearrangement uses TRBV11-2 and TRBJ2-5, with 12 bases aligning to TRBD1. The ends lost 2 bases at V and 2 bases at J; junction bases unmatched: 6. Germline V CDR1 and CDR2: SGHAT, FQNNGV. The CDR3 loop spans 17 amino acids.

This clone was detected only once. The rearrangement uses TRBV5-1 and TRBJ2-7; 7 nucleotides agree with TRBD1. V shed 0 bases, J shed 6 bases, and the junction held 6 bases outside the gene matches. There are 14 residues in the CDR3. Germline V gene sequence: CDR1 SGHRS, CDR2 YFSETQ. The CDR3 is CASSLEGGNGEQYF. In nucleotides, the CDR3 is TGCGCCAGCAGCTTGGAAGGGGGCAACGGCGAGCAGTACTTC.

V and J are TRBV5-1 and TRBJ1-2, with a tentative D call TRBD1 (5 bases). Germline CDR1 SGHRS, CDR2 YFSETQ. The ends were cut back, 5 bases at V and 5 bases at J, with 13 bases in the middle. The length of the CDR3 is 13 residues. The CDR3 DNA follows: TGCGCCAGCAGTTCTAGGGGCGAGTATGGCTACACCTTC. As protein: CASSSRGEYGYTF.

The chain has TRBV6-1 and TRBJ1-2; tentatively, D is TRBD1 (6 bases). CDR1 and CDR2 (germline): MNHNS, SASEGT. This CDR3 is 14 amino acids long. The germline V and J ends were trimmed by 6 bases and 6 bases, with 17 bases remaining between them. The CDR3 DNA sequence: TGTGCCAGCAGGGGAGGGGGGGCAGGGGATGGCTACACCTTC. It is translated as CASRGGGAGDGYTF.

On this clone: Other DNA sequences in this specimen translate into the identical CDR3. V is TRBV9 and J is TRBJ1-6, with no clear D. The germline gives CDR1 SGDLS, CDR2 YYNGEE. The germline V and J ends were trimmed by 0 bases and 7 bases, with 11 bases remaining between them. CDR3 size: 15 residues. The CDR3 here is CASSVEEVANSPLHF. The CDR3 nucleotides read TGTGCCAGCAGCGTAGAGGAGGTAGCGAATTCACCCCTCCACTTT.

The rearrangement links TRBV6-4 to TRBJ2-2; D perhaps matches TRBD1 (6 bases). The V end was cut by 7 bases, the J end by 0 bases, with 12 bases between. Germline values: CDR1 MRHNA, CDR2 SNTAGT. This CDR3 has 15 amino acids. CDR3 DNA: TGTGCCAGCAAACAGGGAACCACGAACACCGGGGAGCTGTTTTTT. It translates to CASKQGTTNTGELFF.